One and the same sample provided the 13 T cell receptor beta chains below, sequenced in a study of human T cells and chemical hapten exposure. Regarding time point: patch test 3, about 24 weeks after DPC sensitization. The treatment was: therapeutic diphenylcyclopropenone sensitization with weekly scalp DPC. Via MiXCR, TCRdb re-called the RACE reads, giving one row per CDR3 protein. The repertoire holds about 190,000 distinct CDR3 sequences, under 30% seen once, with 2.5% in the top ten. The specimen was whole blood, collected in connection with sensitization to the hapten diphenylcyclopropenone (DPC). The receptors here all came from a woman between 40 and 50 years old with alopecia areata. Some clones in this sample may be carry-over from other donors' samples.

This chain joins TRBV6-1 and TRBJ1-5, with TRBD1 matching 10 bases. The CDR3 extends over 14 amino acids. The V and J ends lost 7 bases and 2 bases, in that order; junction bases with no gene match: 2. Germline V gives CDR1 MNHNS, CDR2 SASEGT. For the CDR3, the DNA is TGTGCCAGCAACGGACAGGGGGGCAATCAGCCCCAGCATTTT. It translates to CASNGQGGNQPQHF.

There are a few counts of this clonotype. V and J are TRBV12-3 or TRBV12-4 and TRBJ1-5; unclear D gene. V was clipped by 4 bases and J by 3 bases, with 10 bases between them. The CDR3 runs to 14 residues. As DNA, the CDR3 is TGTGCCAGCAGTTCGGACCGACACAATCAGCCCCAGCATTTT. Translation: CASSSDRHNQPQHF.

This clonotype has more than one count but fewer than ten. The chain employs TRBV27 and TRBJ1-4; 8 nucleotides match TRBD1. This CDR3 is built from 16 residues. Trimming at V came to 5 bases and at J to 6 bases, leaving 11 bases not matched to a gene. Germline values: CDR1 MNHEY, CDR2 SMNVEV (reference sequence). The CDR3, as DNA: TGTGCCAGCAGTACCACCCCGGACAGGGTGGATGAAAAACTGTTTTTT. Translating it yields CASSTTPDRVDEKLFF.

This clonotype was observed many times. The rearrangement joins TRBV27 to TRBJ2-3, with D maybe TRBD1 (5 bases). The germline gives CDR1 MNHEY, CDR2 SMNVEV (reference sequence). The V and J ends lost 5 bases and 3 bases respectively, with 9 bases between them. The CDR3 runs to 13 residues. The CDR3 sequence: CASSRRVTDTQYF. DNA for the CDR3: TGTGCCAGCAGTCGCAGGGTGACAGATACGCAGTATTTT.

This clonotype showed up just a few times. The chain employs TRBV7-3 and TRBJ2-5; unclear D gene. V was clipped by 0 bases and J by 3 bases, with 5 bases between them. The CDR3 loop spans 13 amino acids. Looked up from germline, CDR1 is SGHTA and CDR2 is FQGTGA. CDR3 coding DNA: TGTGCCAGCAGCTTAACTAGAGAAGAGACCCAGTACTTC. It codes for CASSLTREETQYF.

There are a few counts of this clonotype. The chain links TRBV20-1 to TRBJ2-7; D ambiguous. V lost 3 bases, J lost 6 bases, and 18 bases lay in between. Germline CDR1 reads DFQATT; CDR2 reads SNEGSKA (reference sequence). This CDR3 has 14 residues. CDR3 in DNA: TGCAGTGCTAGGAAGTCTGGATTGGAAGGCGAGCAGTACTTC. Its translation is CSARKSGLEGEQYF.

As DNA, the CDR3 is TGTGCCAGCAGACCCGACCGCTTCTACGAGCAGTACTTC. This gives the protein CASRPDRFYEQYF. This chain connects TRBV6-6 to TRBJ2-7; D not certain. This CDR3 is 13 amino acids long. The V gene's germline CDR1 is MNHNY and CDR2 SVGAGI (reference sequence). Deletions cut 6 bases from V and 3 bases from J, with 12 bases between.

Many counts were recorded for this clonotype. V gene TRBV5-1 combines with J gene TRBJ2-3; 8 nucleotides match TRBD1. Germline CDR1 and CDR2: SGHRS and YFSETQ. The J segment lost 10 bases and the V segment lost 0 bases, leaving 4 bases of the junction unmatched. The CDR3 length is 13 residues. The CDR3 here is CASSLAVDRAQYF. DNA for the CDR3: TGCGCCAGCAGCTTGGCCGTGGACAGGGCGCAGTATTTT.

The genes are TRBV20-1 and TRBJ2-4; no definite D call. Trimming cost V 7 bases and J 15 bases, with 22 bases left between them. The CDR3 extends over 12 amino acids. Germline values: CDR1 DFQATT, CDR2 SNEGSKA (reference sequence). DNA of the CDR3: TGCAGTGTCCAGACCCATACTCAAGCCCCGTACTTC. This gives the protein CSVQTHTQAPYF.

This clonotype was counted only a few times. The chain carries TRBV20-1 and TRBJ1-1; the match to TRBD1 covers 10 bases. With 3 bases clipped from V and 1 base from J, the junction kept 5 bases outside the gene matches. CDR1 is DFQATT and CDR2 is SNEGSKA in the germline V gene (reference sequence). This CDR3 has 15 amino acids. The CDR3 DNA reads as TGCAGTGCTAGTAAGGGGACAGGGGCGAACACTGAAGCTTTCTTT. Encoded protein: CSASKGTGANTEAFF.

This chain links TRBV7-2 with TRBJ1-1; 11 bases fit TRBD1. Germline-derived CDR1 and CDR2 are SGHTA and FQGNSA. V was pared by 4 bases and J by 12 bases, with 13 bases of the junction left unmatched. The CDR3 is made up of 15 amino acids. This CDR3 is CASSWVRGTGGETFF. The CDR3 DNA is TGTGCCAGCAGCTGGGTCCGGGGGACAGGGGGTGAGACTTTCTTT.

This clonotype was picked up a small number of times. This rearrangement joins TRBV28 to TRBJ1-1; TRBD1 matches 8 bases. Germline V lookup: CDR1 MDHEN, CDR2 SYDVKM. With 4 bases clipped from V and 4 bases from J, the junction kept 11 bases outside the gene matches. This CDR3 spans 16 amino acids. The CDR3 DNA reads TGTGCCAGCAGTTCAGCTCGGACAGGGAGGAGCACTGAAGCTTTCTTT. Protein: CASSSARTGRSTEAFF.

This CDR3 is CASSPPFTGELFF. CDR3 sequence (DNA): TGTGCCAGCAGCCCGCCCTTCACCGGGGAGCTGTTTTTT. V is TRBV12-3 or TRBV12-4 and J is TRBJ2-2; the D is unclear. This CDR3 has 13 amino acids. The V end lost 6 bases, the J end lost 4 bases, and 9 bases lay between the germline ends.